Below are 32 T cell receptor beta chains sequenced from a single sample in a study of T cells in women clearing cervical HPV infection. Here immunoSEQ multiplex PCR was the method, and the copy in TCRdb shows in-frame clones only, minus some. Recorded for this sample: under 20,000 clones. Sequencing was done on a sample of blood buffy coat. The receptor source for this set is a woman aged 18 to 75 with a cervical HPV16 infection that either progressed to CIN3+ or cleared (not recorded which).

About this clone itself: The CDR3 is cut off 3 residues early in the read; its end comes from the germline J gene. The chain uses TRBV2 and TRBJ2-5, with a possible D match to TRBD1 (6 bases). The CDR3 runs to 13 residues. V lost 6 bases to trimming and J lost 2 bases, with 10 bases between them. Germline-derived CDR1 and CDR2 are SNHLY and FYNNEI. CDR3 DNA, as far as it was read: TGTGCCAGCAGACAAGACAGGCAAGAGACC. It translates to CASRQDRQET. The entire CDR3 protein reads CASRQDRQETQYF.

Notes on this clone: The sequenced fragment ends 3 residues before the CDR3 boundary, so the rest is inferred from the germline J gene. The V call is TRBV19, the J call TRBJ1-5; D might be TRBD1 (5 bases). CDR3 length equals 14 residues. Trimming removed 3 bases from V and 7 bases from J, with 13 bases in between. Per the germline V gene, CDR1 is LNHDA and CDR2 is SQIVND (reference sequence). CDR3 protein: CASSIGSGSQPQHF. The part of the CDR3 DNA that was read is TGTGCCAGTAGTATCGGGTCAGGGAGCCAGCCC.

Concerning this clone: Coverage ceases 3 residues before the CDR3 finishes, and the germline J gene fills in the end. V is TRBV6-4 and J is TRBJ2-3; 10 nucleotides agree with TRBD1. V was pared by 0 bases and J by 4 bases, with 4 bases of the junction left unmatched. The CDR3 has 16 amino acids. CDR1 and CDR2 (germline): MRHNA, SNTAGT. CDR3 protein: CASSDSGQGGSDTQYF. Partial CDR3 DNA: TGTGCCAGCAGTGACTCCGGACAGGGGGGGTCAGATACG.

The sequenced CDR3 bases are TGTGCCAGCATAGGCGGTACTAATGAAAAA. This translates into CASIGGTNEK. The full CDR3 is CASIGGTNEKLFF. The chain uses TRBV2 and TRBJ1-4; no clear D gene. The CDR3 is cut off 3 residues early in the read; its end comes from the germline J gene. The CDR3 runs 13 residues. Germline V gene sequence: CDR1 SNHLY, CDR2 FYNNEI. The V end lost 7 bases, the J end lost 2 bases, and 8 bases lay between the germline ends.

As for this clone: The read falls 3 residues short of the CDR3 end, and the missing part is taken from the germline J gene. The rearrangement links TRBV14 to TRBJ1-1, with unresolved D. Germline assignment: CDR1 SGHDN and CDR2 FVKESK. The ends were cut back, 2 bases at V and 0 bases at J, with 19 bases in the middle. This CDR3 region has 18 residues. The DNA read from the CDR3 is TGTGCCAGCAGCCAACTCCCCCCGCGGTTTAACATGAACACTGAA. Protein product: CASSQLPPRFNMNTE. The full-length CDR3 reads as CASSQLPPRFNMNTEAFF.

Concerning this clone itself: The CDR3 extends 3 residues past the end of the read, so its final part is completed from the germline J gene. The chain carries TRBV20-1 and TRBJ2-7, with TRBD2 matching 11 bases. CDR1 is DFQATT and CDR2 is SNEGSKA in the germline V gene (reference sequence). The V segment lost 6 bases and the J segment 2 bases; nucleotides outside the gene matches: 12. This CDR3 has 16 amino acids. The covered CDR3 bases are TGCAGTGCCGGGACTAGCGGTTTTCCCTCCCCCTACGAG. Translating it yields CSAGTSGFPSPYE. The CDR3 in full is CSAGTSGFPSPYEQYF.

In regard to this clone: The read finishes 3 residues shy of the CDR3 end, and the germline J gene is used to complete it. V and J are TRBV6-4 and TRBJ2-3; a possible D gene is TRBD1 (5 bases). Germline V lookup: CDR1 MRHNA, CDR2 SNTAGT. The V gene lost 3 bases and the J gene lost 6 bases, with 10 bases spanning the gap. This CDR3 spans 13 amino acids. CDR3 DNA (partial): TGTGCCAGCAGTGAAAAAAGGGGTGATACG. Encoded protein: CASSEKRGDT. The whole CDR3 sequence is CASSEKRGDTQYF.

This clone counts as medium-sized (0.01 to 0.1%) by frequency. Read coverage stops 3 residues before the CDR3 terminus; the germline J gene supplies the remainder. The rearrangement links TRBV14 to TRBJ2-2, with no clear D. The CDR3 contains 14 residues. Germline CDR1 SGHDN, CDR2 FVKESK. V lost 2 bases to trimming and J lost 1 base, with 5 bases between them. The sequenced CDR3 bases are TGTGCCAGCAGCCAATTTAGGAACACCGGGGAG. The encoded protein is CASSQFRNTGE. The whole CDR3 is CASSQFRNTGELFF.

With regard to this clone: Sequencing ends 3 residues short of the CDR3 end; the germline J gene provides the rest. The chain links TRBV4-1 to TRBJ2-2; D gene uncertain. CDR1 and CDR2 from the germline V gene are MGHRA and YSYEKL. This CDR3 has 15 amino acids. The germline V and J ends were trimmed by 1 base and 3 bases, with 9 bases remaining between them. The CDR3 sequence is CASSQVGPYTGELFF. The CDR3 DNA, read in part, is TGCGCCAGCAGCCAAGTTGGCCCCTACACCGGGGAG.

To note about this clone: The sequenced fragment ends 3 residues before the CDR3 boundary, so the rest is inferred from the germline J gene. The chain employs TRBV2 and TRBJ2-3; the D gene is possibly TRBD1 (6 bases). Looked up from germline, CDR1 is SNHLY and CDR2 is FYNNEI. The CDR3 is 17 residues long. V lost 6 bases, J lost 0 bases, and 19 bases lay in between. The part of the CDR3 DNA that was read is TGTGCCAGCAGATTCGCCTTGACAGGCTCTAGCACAGATACG. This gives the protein CASRFALTGSSTDT. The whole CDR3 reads CASRFALTGSSTDTQYF.

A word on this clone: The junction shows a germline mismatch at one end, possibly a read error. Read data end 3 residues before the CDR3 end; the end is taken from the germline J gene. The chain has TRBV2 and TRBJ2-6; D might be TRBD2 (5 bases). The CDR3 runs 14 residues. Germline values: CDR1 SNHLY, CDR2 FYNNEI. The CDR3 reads CASSVRAGVNVLTF. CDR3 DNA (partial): TGTGCCAGCAGTGTACGGGCCGGGGTCAACGTC.

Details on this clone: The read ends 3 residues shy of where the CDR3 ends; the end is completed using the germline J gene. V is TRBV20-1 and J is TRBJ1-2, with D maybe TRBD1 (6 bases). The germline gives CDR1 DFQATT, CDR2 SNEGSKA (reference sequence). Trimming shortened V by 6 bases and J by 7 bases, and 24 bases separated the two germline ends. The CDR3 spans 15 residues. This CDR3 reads CSANDRTRRGGGYTF. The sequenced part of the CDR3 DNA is TGCAGTGCCAATGACAGGACCCGTCGGGGTGGTGGC.

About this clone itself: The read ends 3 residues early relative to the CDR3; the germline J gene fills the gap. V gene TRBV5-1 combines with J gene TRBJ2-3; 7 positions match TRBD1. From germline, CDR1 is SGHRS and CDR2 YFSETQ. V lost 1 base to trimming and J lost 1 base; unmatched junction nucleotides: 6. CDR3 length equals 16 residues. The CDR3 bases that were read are TGCGCCAGCAGCTTGTTAGCTACAGGGGGCACAGATACG. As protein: CASSLLATGGTDT. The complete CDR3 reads CASSLLATGGTDTQYF.

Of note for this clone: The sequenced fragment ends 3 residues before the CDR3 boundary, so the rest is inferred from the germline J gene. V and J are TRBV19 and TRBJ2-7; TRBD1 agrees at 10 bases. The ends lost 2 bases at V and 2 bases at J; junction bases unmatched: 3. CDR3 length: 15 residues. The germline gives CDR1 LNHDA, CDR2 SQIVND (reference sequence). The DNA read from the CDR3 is TGTGCCAGTAGTATAAGCGGGACAGGGGCCTACGAG. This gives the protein CASSISGTGAYE. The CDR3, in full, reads CASSISGTGAYEQYF.

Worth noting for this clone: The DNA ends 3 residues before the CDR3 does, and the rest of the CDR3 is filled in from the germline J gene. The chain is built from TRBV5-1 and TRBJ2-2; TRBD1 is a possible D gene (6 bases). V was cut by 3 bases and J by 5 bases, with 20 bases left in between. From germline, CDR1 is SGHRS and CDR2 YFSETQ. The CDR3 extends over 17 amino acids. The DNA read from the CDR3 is TGCGCCAGCAGCTCGGACAGCTCCCAGAGGAGGACCGGGGAG. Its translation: CASSSDSSQRRTGE. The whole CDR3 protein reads CASSSDSSQRRTGELFF. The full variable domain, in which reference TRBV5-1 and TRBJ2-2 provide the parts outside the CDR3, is KAGVTQTPRYLIKTRGQQVTLSCSPISGHRSVSWYQQTPGQGLQFLFEYFSETQRNKGNFPGRFSGRQFSNSRSEMNVSTLELGDSALYLCASSSDSSQRRTGELFFGEGSRLTVL.

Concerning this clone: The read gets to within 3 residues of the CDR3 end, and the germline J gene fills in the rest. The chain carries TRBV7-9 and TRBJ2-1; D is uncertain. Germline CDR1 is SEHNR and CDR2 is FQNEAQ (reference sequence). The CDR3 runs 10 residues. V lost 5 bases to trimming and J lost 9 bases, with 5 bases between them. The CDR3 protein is CASSAGEQFF. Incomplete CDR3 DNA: TGTGCCAGCAGCGCCGGTGAG.

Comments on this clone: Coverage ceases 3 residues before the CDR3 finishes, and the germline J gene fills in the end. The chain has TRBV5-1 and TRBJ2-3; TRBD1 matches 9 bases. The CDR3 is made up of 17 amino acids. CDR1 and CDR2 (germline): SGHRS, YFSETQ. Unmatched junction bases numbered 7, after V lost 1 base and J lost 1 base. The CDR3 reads CASSLMGQGKGTDTQYF. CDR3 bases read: TGCGCCAGCAGCTTGATGGGACAGGGAAAGGGCACAGATACG.

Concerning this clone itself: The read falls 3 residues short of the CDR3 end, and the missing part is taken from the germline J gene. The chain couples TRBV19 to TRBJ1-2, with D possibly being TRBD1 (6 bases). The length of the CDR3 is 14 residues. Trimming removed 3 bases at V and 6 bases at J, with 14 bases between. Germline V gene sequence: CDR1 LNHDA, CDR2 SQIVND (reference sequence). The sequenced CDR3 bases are TGTGCCAGTAGTATTAGTGGACAGCTCAATGGC. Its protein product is CASSISGQLNG. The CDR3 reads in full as CASSISGQLNGYTF.

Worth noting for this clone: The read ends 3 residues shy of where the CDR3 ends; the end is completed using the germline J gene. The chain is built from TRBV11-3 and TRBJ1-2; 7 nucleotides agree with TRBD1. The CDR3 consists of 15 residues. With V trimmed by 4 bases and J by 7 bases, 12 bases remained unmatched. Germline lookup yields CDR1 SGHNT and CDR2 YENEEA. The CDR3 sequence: CASSSEVQGSPGYTF. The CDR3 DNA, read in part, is TGTGCCAGCAGCTCCGAAGTACAGGGGTCCCCTGGC.

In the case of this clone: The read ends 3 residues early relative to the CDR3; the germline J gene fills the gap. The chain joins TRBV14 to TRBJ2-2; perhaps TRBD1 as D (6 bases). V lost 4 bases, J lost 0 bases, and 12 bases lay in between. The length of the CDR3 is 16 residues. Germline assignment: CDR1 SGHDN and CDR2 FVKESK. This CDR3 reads CASSLQTGPNTGELFF. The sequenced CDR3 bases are TGTGCCAGCAGCCTTCAGACAGGTCCGAACACCGGGGAG. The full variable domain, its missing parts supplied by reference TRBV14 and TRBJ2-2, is EAGVTQFPSHSVIEKGQTVTLRCDPISGHDNLYWYRRVMGKEIKFLLHFVKESKQDESGMPNNRFLAERTGGTYSTLKVQPAELEDSGVYFCASSLQTGPNTGELFFGEGSRLTVL.

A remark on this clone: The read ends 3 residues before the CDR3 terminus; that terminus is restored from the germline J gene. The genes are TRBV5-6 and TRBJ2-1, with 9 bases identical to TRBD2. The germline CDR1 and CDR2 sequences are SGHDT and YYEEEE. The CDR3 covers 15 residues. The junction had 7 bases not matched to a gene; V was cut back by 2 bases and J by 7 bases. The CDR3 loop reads CASSLGTSSRNEQFF. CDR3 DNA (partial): TGTGCCAGCAGCTTAGGGACTAGCTCTAGGAATGAG.

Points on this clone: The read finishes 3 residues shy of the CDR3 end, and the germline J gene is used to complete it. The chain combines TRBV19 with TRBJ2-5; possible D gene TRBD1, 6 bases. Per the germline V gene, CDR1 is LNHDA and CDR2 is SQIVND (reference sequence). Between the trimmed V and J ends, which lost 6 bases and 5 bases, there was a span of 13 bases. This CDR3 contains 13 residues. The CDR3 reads CASRQGTRETQYF. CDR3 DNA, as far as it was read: TGTGCCAGTAGACAGGGAACCCGGGAGACC.

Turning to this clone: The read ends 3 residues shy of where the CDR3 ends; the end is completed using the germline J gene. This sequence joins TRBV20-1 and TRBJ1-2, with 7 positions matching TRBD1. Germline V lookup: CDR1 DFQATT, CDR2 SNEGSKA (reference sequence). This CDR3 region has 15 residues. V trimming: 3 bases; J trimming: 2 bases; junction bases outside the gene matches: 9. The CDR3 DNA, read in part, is TGCAGTGCTAGCCCGATGGGACAGTCCAACTATGGC. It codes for CSASPMGQSNYG. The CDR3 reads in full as CSASPMGQSNYGYTF.

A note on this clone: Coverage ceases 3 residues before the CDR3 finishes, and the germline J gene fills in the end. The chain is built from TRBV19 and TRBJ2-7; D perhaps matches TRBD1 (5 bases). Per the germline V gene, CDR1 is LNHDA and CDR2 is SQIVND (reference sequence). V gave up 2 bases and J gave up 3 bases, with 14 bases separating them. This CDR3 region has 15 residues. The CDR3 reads CASSIRVRVLYEQYF. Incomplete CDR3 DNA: TGTGCCAGTAGTATACGTGTCAGGGTTCTCTACGAG.

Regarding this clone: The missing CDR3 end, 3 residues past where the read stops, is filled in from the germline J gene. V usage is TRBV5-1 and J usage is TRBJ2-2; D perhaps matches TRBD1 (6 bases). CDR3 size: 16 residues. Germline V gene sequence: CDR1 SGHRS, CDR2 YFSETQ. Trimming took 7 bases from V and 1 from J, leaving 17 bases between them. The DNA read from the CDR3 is TGCGCCAGCCGCTCCGGACAGTCAGTGAACACCGGGGAG. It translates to CASRSGQSVNTGE. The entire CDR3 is CASRSGQSVNTGELFF.

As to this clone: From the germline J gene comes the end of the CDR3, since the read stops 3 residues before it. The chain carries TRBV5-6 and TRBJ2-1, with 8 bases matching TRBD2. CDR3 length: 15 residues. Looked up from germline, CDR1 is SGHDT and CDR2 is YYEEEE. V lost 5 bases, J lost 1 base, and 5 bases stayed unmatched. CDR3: CASRQLAASYNEQFF. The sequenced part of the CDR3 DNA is TGTGCCAGCAGACAACTAGCGGCTTCCTACAATGAG.

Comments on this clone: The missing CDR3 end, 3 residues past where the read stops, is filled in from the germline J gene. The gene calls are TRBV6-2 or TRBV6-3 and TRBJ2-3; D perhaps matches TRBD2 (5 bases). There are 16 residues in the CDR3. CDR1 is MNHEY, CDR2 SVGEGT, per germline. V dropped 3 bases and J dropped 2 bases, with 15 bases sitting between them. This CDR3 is CASSYQAVSFTDTQYF. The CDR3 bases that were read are TGTGCCAGCAGTTATCAAGCGGTTTCCTTCACAGATACG.

The CDR3 spells CSARDILTETPYEQYF. CDR3 bases read: TGCAGTGCTAGAGATATTTTGACAGAGACACCCTACGAG. The rearrangement uses TRBV20-1 and TRBJ2-7; D might be TRBD1 (5 bases). Read coverage stops 3 residues before the CDR3 terminus; the germline J gene supplies the remainder. This CDR3 is 16 amino acids long. Germline V gives CDR1 DFQATT, CDR2 SNEGSKA (reference sequence). Between the trimmed V and J ends, which lost 0 bases and 2 bases, there was a span of 17 bases.

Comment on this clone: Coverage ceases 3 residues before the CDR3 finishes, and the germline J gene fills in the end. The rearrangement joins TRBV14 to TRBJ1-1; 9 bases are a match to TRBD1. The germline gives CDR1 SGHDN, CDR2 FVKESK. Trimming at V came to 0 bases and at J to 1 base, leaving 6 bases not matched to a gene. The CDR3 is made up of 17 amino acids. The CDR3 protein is CASSQDGQGRKNTEAFF. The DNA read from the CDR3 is TGTGCCAGCAGCCAAGATGGACAGGGGAGGAAGAACACTGAA.

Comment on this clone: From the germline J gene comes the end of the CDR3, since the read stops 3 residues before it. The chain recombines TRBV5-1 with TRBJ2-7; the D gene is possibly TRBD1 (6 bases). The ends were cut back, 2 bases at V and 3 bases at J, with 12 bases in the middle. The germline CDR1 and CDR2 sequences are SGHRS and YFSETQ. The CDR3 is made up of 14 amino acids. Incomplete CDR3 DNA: TGCGCCAGCAGCTTCATGACAGGCAACTACGAG. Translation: CASSFMTGNYE. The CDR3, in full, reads CASSFMTGNYEQYF. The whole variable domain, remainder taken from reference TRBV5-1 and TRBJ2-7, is KAGVTQTPRYLIKTRGQQVTLSCSPISGHRSVSWYQQTPGQGLQFLFEYFSETQRNKGNFPGRFSGRQFSNSRSEMNVSTLELGDSALYLCASSFMTGNYEQYFGPGTRLTVT.

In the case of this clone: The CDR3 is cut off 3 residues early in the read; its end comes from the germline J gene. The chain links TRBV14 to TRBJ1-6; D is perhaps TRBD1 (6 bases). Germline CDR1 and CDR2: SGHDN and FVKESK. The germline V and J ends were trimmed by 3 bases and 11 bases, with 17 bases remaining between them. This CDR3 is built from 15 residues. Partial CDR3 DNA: TGTGCCAGCAGCCACAATACCCGGACAGCCGCACCC. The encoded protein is CASSHNTRTAAP. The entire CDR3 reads CASSHNTRTAAPLHF.

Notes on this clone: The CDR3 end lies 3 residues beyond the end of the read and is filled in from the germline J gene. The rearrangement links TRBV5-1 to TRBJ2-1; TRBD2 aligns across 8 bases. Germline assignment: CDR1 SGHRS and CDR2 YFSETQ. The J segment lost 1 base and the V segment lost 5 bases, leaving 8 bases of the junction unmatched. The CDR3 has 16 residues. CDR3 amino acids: CASRDGRGVSYNEQFF. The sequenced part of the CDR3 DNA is TGCGCCAGCAGAGACGGGAGGGGAGTTTCCTACAATGAG.